This T cell receptor (beta chain) was sequenced during a study of early T cells in non-severe SARS-CoV-2 infection. Study-wide context: It was bulk RNA from unsorted whole blood that was sequenced, and the chains were unpaired.

The length of the CDR3 is 12 residues. Deletions cut 4 bases from V and 8 bases from J, with 9 bases between. Germline lookup yields CDR1 LGHNA and CDR2 YNFKEQ. Each cDNA molecule carried a unique molecular identifier. TCRdb re-derived calls from the 5' RACE reads in MiXCR, one entry per CDR3 protein. Among about 46,000 distinct CDR3 sequences, about a tenth were seen once, and the ten largest hold 5% to 6.5%. The receptor's source is an adult who was a healthcare worker with PCR-confirmed SARS-CoV-2 infection or an uninfected control (not recorded which). The sample here was whole blood, taken at baseline. V gene TRBV4-2 combines with J gene TRBJ2-1, with D tentatively TRBD2 (5 bases). CDR3 nucleotide sequence: TGTGCCAGCAGCCCGAGCGGCTATGAGCAGTTCTTC. Translated, it gives CASSPSGYEQFF.